This TCR beta chain was sequenced for a study of blood T cell repertoires in COVID-19. As for the study in general: The origin of the acute and convalescent COVID-19 samples was the United States, Italy and Spain.

Seattle-derived patients entered the study during active infection and were followed longitudinally. Method: immunoSEQ multiplex PCR; TCRdb's copy keeps in-frame clones and lacks some. The sample lists some 160,000 clones, roughly 93% occurring once. Germline assignment: CDR1 SNHLY and CDR2 FYNNEI. Deletions cut 7 bases from V and 2 bases from J, with 12 bases between. CDR3 length: 14 amino acids. Sequencing was done on a sample of peripheral blood. This TCR derives from a man aged 18 to 35 with COVID-19, enrolled during active disease. J is TRBJ2-1 and V is TRBV2; maybe TRBD1 (5 bases). The CDR3 is CASKAGLAYNEQFF. CDR3 DNA sequence: TGTGCCAGCAAAGCAGGGCTCGCCTACAATGAGCAGTTCTTC. Based on the CDR3 plus reference TRBV2 and TRBJ2-1, the full variable domain is EPEVTQTPSHQVTQMGQEVILRCVPISNHLYFYWYRQILGQKVEFLVSFYNNEISEKSEIFDDQFSVERPDGSNFTLKIRSTKLEDSAMYFCASKAGLAYNEQFFGPGTRLTVL.